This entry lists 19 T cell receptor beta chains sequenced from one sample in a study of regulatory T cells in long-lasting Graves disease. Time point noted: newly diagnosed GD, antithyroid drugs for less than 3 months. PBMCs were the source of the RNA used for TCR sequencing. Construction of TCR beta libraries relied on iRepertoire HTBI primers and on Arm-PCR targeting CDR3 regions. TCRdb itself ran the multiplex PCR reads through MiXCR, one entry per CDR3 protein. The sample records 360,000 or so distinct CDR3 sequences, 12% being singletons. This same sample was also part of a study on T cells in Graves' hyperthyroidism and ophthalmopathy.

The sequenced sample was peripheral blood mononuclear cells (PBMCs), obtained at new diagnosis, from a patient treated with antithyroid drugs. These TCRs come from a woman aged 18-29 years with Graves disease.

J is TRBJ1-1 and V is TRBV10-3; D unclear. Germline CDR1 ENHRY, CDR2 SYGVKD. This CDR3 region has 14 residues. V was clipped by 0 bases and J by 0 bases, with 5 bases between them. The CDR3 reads CAISESRMNTEAFF. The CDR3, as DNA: TGTGCCATCAGTGAGTCGAGGATGAACACTGAAGCTTTCTTT.

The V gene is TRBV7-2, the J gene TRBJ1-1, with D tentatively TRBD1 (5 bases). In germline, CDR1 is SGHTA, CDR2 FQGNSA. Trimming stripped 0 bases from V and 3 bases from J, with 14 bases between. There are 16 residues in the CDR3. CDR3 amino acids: CASSLAIRWGYTEAFF. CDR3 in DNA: TGTGCCAGCAGCTTAGCTATAAGATGGGGGTACACTGAAGCTTTCTTT.

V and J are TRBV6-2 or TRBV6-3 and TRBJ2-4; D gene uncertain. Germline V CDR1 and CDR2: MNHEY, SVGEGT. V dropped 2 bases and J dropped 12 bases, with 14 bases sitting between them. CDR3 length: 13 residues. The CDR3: CASSYMTQQPQYF. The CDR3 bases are TGTGCCAGCAGTTACATGACCCAGCAGCCTCAGTACTTC.

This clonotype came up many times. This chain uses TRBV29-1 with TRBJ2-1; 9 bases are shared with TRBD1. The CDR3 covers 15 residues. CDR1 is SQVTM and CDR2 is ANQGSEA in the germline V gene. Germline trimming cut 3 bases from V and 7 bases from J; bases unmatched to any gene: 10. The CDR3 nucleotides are TGCAGCGTTGATCGGGCCACAGGGGGCAAAAATGAGCAGTTCTTC. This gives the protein CSVDRATGGKNEQFF.

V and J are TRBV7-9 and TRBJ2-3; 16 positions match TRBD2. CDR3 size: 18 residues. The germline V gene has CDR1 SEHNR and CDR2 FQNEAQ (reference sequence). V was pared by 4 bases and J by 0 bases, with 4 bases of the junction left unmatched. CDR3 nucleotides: TGTGCCAGCAGCTCGGGACTAGCGGGAGGGCCGAGCACAGATACGCAGTATTTT. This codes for CASSSGLAGGPSTDTQYF. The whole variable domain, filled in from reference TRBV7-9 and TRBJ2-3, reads DTGVSQNPRHKITKRGQNVTFRCDPISEHNRLYWYRQTLGQGPEFLTYFQNEAQLEKSRLLSDRFSAERPKGSFSTLEIQRTEQGDSAMYLCASSSGLAGGPSTDTQYFGPGTRLTVL.

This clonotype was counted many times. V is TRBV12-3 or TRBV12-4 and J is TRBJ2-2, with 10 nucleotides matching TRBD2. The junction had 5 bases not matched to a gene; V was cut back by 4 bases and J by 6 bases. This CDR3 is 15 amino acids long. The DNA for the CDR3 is TGTGCCAGCAGTTCCAGACTAGCGGGCGCCGGGGAGCTGTTTTTT. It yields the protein CASSSRLAGAGELFF.

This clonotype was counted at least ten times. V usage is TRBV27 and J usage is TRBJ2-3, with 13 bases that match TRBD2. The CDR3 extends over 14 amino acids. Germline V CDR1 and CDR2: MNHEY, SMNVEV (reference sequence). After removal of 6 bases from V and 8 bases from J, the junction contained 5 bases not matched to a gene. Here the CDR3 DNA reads TGTGCCAGCAGGACTAGCGGGGGGTCTGGTACGCAGTATTTT. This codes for CASRTSGGSGTQYF.

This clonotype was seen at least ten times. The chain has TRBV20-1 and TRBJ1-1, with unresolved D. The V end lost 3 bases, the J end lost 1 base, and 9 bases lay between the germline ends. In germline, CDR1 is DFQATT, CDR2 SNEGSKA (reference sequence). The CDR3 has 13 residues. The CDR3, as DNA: TGCAGTGCTAGGGAGGAAACGAACACTGAAGCTTTCTTT. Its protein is CSAREETNTEAFF.

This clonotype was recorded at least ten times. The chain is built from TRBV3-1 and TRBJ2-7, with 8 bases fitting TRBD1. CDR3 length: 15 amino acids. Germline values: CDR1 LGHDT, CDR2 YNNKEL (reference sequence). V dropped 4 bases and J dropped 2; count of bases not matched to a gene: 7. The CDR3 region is CASSPRDRPTYEQYF. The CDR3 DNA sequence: TGTGCCAGCAGCCCCCGGGACAGGCCAACCTACGAGCAGTACTTC.

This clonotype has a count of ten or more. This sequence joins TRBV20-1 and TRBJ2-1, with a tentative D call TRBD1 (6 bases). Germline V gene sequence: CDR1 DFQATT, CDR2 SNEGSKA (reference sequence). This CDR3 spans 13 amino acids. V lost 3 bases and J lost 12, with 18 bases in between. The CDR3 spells CSAREDGPQGQFF. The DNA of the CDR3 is TGCAGTGCTAGGGAAGACGGCCCACAGGGGCAGTTCTTC.

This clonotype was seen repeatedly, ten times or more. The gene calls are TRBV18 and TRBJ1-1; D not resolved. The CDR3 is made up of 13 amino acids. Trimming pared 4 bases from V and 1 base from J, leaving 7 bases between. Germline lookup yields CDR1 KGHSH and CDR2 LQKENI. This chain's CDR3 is CASSRKQNTEAFF. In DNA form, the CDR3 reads TGTGCCAGCTCACGGAAGCAGAACACTGAAGCTTTCTTT. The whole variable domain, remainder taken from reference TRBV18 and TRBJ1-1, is NAGVMQNPRHLVRRRGQEARLRCSPMKGHSHVYWYRQLPEEGLKFMVYLQKENIIDESGMPKERFSAEFPKEGPSILRIQQVVRGDSAAYFCASSRKQNTEAFFGQGTRLTVV.

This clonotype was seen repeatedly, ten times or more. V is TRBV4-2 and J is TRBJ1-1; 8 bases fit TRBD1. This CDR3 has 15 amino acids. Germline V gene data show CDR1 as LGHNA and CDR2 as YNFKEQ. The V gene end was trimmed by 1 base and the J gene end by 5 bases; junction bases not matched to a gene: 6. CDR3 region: CASSQADRGWTEAFF. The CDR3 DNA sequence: TGTGCCAGCAGCCAAGCCGACAGGGGTTGGACTGAAGCTTTCTTT.

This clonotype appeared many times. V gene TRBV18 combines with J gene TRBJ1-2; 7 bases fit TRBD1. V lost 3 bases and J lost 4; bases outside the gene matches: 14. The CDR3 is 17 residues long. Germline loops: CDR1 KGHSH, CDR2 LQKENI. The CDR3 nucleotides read TGTGCCAGCTCACCCCAGACCAGGGGGACCCTGATCTATGGCTACACCTTC. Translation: CASSPQTRGTLIYGYTF.

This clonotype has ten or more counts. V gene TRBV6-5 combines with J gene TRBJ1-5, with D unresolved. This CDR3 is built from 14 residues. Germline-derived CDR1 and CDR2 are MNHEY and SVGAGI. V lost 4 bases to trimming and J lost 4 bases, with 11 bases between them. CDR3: CASSSGGFNQPQHF. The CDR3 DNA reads TGTGCCAGCAGTTCGGGCGGTTTTAATCAGCCCCAGCATTTT.

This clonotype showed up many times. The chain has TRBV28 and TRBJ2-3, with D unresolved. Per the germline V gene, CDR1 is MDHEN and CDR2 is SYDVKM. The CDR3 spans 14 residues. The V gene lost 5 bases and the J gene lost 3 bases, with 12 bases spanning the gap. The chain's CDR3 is CASSPLTSTDTQYF. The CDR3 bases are TGTGCCAGCAGTCCGCTTACGAGTACAGATACGCAGTATTTT.

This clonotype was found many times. DNA for the CDR3: TGTGCCAGCAAGTATGGGGCCGGACACACAGATACGCAGTATTTT. It translates to CASKYGAGHTDTQYF. The rearrangement joins TRBV12-3 or TRBV12-4 to TRBJ2-3, with D tentatively TRBD1 (5 bases). Trimming shortened V by 7 bases and J by 2 bases, and 16 bases separated the two germline ends. The CDR3 runs to 15 residues.

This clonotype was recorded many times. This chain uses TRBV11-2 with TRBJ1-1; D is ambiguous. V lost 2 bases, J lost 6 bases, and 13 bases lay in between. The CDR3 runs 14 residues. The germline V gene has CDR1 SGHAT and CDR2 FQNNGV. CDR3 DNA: TGTGCCAGCAGCTTATATAAGGGTTTCGCTGAAGCTTTCTTT. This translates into CASSLYKGFAEAFF.

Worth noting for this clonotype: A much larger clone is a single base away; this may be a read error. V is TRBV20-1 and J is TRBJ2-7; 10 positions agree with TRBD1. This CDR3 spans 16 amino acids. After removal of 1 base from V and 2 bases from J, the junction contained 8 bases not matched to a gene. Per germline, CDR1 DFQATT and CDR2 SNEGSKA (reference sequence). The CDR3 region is CSARGPGTGVPYEQYF. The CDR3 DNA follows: TGCAGTGCTAGAGGTCCCGGGACAGGGGTCCCCTACGAGCAGTACTTC.

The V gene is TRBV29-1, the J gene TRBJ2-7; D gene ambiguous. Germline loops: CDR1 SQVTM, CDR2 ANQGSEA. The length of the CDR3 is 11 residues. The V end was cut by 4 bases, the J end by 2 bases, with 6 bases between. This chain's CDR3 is CSVGLTYEQYF. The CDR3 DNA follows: TGCAGCGTTGGATTGACCTACGAGCAGTACTTC.